These 18 T cell receptor beta chains came from one sample sequenced in a study of siplizumab effects on memory and regulatory T cells. Repertoires were generated with immunoSEQ multiplex PCR, while TCRdb's copy carries only in-frame clones and drops some. The sample lists about 72,000 clones, about 90% seen once, with approximately 28% in the top ten. Sequencing was carried out using CD8+ T cells sorted from blood. Receptors originate from a human donor in good health.

V is TRBV14 and J is TRBJ1-1; no reliable D call. This CDR3 contains 12 residues. V gave up 0 bases and J gave up 8 bases, with 7 bases separating them. Germline V gives CDR1 SGHDN, CDR2 FVKESK. The CDR3, as DNA: TGTGCCAGCAGCCAAGACCCCCAAGAAGCTTTCTTT. This codes for CASSQDPQEAFF. Full variable domain (rest looked up from reference TRBV14 and TRBJ1-1): EAGVTQFPSHSVIEKGQTVTLRCDPISGHDNLYWYRRVMGKEIKFLLHFVKESKQDESGMPNNRFLAERTGGTYSTLKVQPAELEDSGVYFCASSQDPQEAFFGQGTRLTVV.

This chain connects TRBV27 to TRBJ2-7, with D possibly being TRBD1 (6 bases). There are 15 residues in the CDR3. The germline CDR1 and CDR2 sequences are MNHEY and SMNVEV (reference sequence). V shed 3 bases and J shed 2 bases, with 14 bases lying between them. The CDR3 nucleotides read TGTGCCAGCAGTTTCGTGGGACAAACAACCTACGAGCAGTACTTC. This translates into CASSFVGQTTYEQYF.

V usage is TRBV5-1 and J usage is TRBJ2-1; perhaps TRBD2 as D (6 bases). The V gene lost 0 bases and the J gene lost 7 bases, with 14 bases spanning the gap. This CDR3 contains 15 residues. The germline gives CDR1 SGHRS, CDR2 YFSETQ. In nucleotides, the CDR3 is TGCGCCAGCAGCTTGGCGGAACGGGGGAGGAATGAGCAGTTCTTC. Encoded protein: CASSLAERGRNEQFF.

This sequence joins TRBV19 and TRBJ2-5; tentative D call: TRBD1 (6 bases). The CDR3 is 16 amino acids. V was pared by 4 bases and J by 3 bases, with 18 bases between. Germline CDR1 LNHDA, CDR2 SQIVND (reference sequence). DNA of the CDR3: TGTGCCAGTAGTAGCTACTCGGGACAAACAAAAGAGACCCAGTACTTC. Residues: CASSSYSGQTKETQYF.

This clone is medium-sized within its sample. This chain connects TRBV5-6 to TRBJ2-1; D unresolved. This CDR3 spans 15 amino acids. The germline V and J ends were trimmed by 2 bases and 5 bases, with 14 bases remaining between them. Germline V gene data show CDR1 as SGHDT and CDR2 as YYEEEE. CDR3 in amino acids: CASSFPPGGDNEQFF. The DNA of the CDR3 is TGTGCCAGCAGCTTCCCCCCGGGCGGAGACAATGAGCAGTTCTTC.

The chain recombines TRBV27 with TRBJ2-2, with unresolved D. V lost 6 bases, J lost 4 bases, and 12 bases lay in between. Per the germline V gene, CDR1 is MNHEY and CDR2 is SMNVEV (reference sequence). The CDR3 runs to 14 residues. Here the CDR3 reads CASSLRSATGELFF. DNA of the CDR3: TGTGCCAGCAGCCTTCGGTCGGCCACCGGGGAGCTGTTTTTT.

V and J are TRBV7-9 and TRBJ2-1; D gene unclear. The CDR3 runs to 14 residues. The germline V gene encodes CDR1 SEHNR and CDR2 FQNEAQ (reference sequence). Between the trimmed V and J ends, which lost 3 bases and 7 bases, there was a span of 13 bases. The CDR3 is CASSFRAAINEQFF. CDR3 sequence (DNA): TGTGCCAGCAGCTTCCGGGCTGCGATAAATGAGCAGTTCTTC.

The rearrangement joins TRBV4-2 to TRBJ2-1, with 14 bases lining up with TRBD2. The CDR3 sequence is 16 residues long. J lost 6 bases, V lost 0 bases, and 1 base had no gene match. The V gene's germline CDR1 is LGHNA and CDR2 YNFKEQ. CDR3 bases: TGTGCCAGCAGCCAAGAGACTAGCGGGGGGGCCAATGAGCAGTTCTTC. Amino acids: CASSQETSGGANEQFF.

This chain uses TRBV7-9 with TRBJ1-5; no clear D. The CDR3 is 13 amino acids. The germline V gene has CDR1 SEHNR and CDR2 FQNEAQ (reference sequence). V lost 5 bases and J lost 11, with 16 bases in between. CDR3 in amino acids: CASSLRDHWAQHF. CDR3 DNA sequence: TGTGCCAGCAGCCTTAGAGATCACTGGGCCCAGCATTTT.

This chain connects TRBV27 to TRBJ1-1; D is possibly TRBD1 (6 bases). The CDR3 is made up of 11 amino acids. V shed 6 bases and J shed 9 bases, with 11 bases lying between them. Germline V gene data show CDR1 as MNHEY and CDR2 as SMNVEV (reference sequence). The chain's CDR3 is CASSDRNKAFF. The CDR3 DNA sequence: TGTGCCAGCAGCGACAGGAACAAAGCTTTCTTT.

The rearrangement uses TRBV2 and TRBJ2-1; D may be TRBD2 (6 bases). CDR1 is SNHLY, CDR2 FYNNEI, per germline. Trimming cost V 7 bases and J 2 bases, with 12 bases left between them. The CDR3 has 14 amino acids. The CDR3 here is CASIGTSPYNEQFF. The CDR3 DNA is TGTGCCAGCATCGGAACTAGCCCCTACAATGAGCAGTTCTTC.

This sequence joins TRBV5-6 and TRBJ1-2; TRBD1 aligns across 9 bases. Trimming at V came to 4 bases and at J to 2 bases, leaving 3 bases not matched to a gene. CDR3 length: 14 residues. Germline V gene sequence: CDR1 SGHDT, CDR2 YYEEEE. CDR3 region: CASSLGQGNYGYTF. The CDR3 DNA follows: TGTGCCAGCAGCCTGGGACAGGGAAACTATGGCTACACCTTC.

This chain uses TRBV19 with TRBJ1-4, with 10 bases identical to TRBD1. The CDR3 length is 15 residues. With V trimmed by 3 bases and J by 4 bases, 2 bases remained unmatched. Germline V gene sequence: CDR1 LNHDA, CDR2 SQIVND (reference sequence). DNA of the CDR3: TGTGCCAGTAGTATTGGGACAGGGGATAATGAAAAACTGTTTTTT. Its translation is CASSIGTGDNEKLFF. Filled out from reference TRBV19 and TRBJ1-4, the complete variable domain reads DGGITQSPKYLFRKEGQNVTLSCEQNLNHDAMYWYRQDPGQGLRLIYYSQIVNDFQKGDIAEGYSVSREKKESFPLTVTSAQKNPTAFYLCASSIGTGDNEKLFFGSGTQLSVL.

The chain has TRBV5-1 and TRBJ2-3, with 9 bases matching TRBD2. The CDR3 has 17 residues. V dropped 2 bases and J dropped 6; count of bases not matched to a gene: 13. Germline CDR1 is SGHRS and CDR2 is YFSETQ. CDR3 coding DNA: TGCGCCAGCAGCTTTTACATAGCGGGAGTCGATGGGGATACGCAGTATTTT. Amino acid sequence: CASSFYIAGVDGDTQYF.

The chain links TRBV15 to TRBJ2-2; TRBD1 might be the D (6 bases). V gave up 0 bases and J gave up 1 base, with 9 bases separating them. The CDR3 is made up of 16 amino acids. Germline V gene data show CDR1 as LNHNV and CDR2 as YYDKDF (reference sequence). CDR3 sequence (DNA): TGTGCCACCAGCAGAGACAGGGGAAGGAACACCGGGGAGCTGTTTTTT. Its translation: CATSRDRGRNTGELFF.

The V gene is TRBV27, the J gene TRBJ2-1; TRBD2 matches at 12 bases. The V segment lost 6 bases and the J segment 9 bases; nucleotides outside the gene matches: 6. Germline V gene sequence: CDR1 MNHEY, CDR2 SMNVEV (reference sequence). CDR3 size: 14 residues. The CDR3 loop is CASRGLAGRVEQFF. The CDR3 DNA sequence: TGTGCCAGCAGAGGACTAGCGGGGCGGGTTGAGCAGTTCTTC.

This chain connects TRBV7-9 to TRBJ2-1; TRBD2 agrees at 7 bases. The CDR3 spans 15 residues. Germline V gene data show CDR1 as SEHNR and CDR2 as FQNEAQ (reference sequence). Germline trimming cut 5 bases from V and 8 bases from J; bases unmatched to any gene: 12. The CDR3 sequence: CASSQAGPPRDEQFF. The CDR3 region has the DNA TGTGCCAGCAGCCAAGCGGGACCCCCACGCGATGAGCAGTTCTTC.

The J gene is TRBJ2-6, the V gene TRBV19; no clear D gene. Germline V gene data show CDR1 as LNHDA and CDR2 as SQIVND (reference sequence). The CDR3 consists of 13 residues. Trimming cost V 8 bases and J 1 base, with 6 bases left between them. DNA for the CDR3: TGTGCCAGTGACTTGTCTGGGGCCAACGTCCTGACTTTC. Protein: CASDLSGANVLTF.